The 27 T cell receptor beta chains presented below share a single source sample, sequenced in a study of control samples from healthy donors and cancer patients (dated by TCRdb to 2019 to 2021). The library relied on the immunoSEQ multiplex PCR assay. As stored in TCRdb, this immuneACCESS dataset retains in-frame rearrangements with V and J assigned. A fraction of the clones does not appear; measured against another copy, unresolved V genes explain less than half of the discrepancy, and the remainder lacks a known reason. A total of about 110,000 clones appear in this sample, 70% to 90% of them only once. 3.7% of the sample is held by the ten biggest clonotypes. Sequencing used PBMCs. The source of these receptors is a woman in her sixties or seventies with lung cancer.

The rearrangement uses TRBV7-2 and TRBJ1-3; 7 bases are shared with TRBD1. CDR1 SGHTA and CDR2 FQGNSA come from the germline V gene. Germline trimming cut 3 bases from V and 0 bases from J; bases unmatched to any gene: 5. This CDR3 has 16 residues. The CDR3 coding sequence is TGTGCCAGCAGCTTCTCCGGGACAGCCTCTGGAAACACCATATATTTT. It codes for CASSFSGTASGNTIYF.

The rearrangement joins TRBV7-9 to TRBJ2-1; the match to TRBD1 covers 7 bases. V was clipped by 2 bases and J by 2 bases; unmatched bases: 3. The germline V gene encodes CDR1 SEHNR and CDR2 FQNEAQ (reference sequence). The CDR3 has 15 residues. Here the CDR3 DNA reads TGTGCCAGCAGCTTAAGGCAGGGGGCCTACAATGAGCAGTTCTTC. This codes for CASSLRQGAYNEQFF. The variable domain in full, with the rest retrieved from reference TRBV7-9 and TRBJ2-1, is DTGVSQNPRHKITKRGQNVTFRCDPISEHNRLYWYRQTLGQGPEFLTYFQNEAQLEKSRLLSDRFSAERPKGSFSTLEIQRTEQGDSAMYLCASSLRQGAYNEQFFGPGTRLTVL.

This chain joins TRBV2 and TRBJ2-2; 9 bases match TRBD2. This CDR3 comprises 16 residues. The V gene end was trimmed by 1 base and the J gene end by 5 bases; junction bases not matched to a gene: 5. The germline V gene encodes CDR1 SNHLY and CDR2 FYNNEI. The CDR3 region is CASSEDSSGGTGELFF. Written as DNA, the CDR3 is TGTGCCAGCAGTGAAGATAGTAGCGGGGGAACCGGGGAGCTGTTTTTT.

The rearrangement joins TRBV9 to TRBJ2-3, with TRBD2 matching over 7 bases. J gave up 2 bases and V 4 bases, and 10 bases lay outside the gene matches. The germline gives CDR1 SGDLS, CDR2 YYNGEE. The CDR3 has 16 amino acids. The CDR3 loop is CASSFRSGTPTDTQYF. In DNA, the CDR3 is TGTGCCAGCAGCTTCAGGAGCGGGACCCCCACAGATACGCAGTATTTT. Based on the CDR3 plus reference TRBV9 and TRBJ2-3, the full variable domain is DSGVTQTPKHLITATGQRVTLRCSPRSGDLSVYWYQQSLDQGLQFLIQYYNGEERAKGNILERFSAQQFPDLHSELNLSSLELGDSALYFCASSFRSGTPTDTQYFGPGTRLTVL.

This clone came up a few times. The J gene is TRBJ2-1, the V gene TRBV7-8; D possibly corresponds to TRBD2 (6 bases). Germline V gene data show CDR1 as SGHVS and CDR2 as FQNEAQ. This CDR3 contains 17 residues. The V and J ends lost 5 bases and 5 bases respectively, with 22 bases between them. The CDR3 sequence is CASSPPFRERPHNEQFF. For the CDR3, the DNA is TGTGCCAGCAGCCCCCCTTTCCGGGAGCGCCCTCACAATGAGCAGTTCTTC.

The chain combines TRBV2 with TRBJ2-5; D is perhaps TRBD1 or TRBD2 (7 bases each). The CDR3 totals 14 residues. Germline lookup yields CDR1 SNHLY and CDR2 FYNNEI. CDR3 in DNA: TGTGCGGGGGGAGGGACAGCCTACCAAGAGACCCAGTACTTC. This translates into CAGGGTAYQETQYF.

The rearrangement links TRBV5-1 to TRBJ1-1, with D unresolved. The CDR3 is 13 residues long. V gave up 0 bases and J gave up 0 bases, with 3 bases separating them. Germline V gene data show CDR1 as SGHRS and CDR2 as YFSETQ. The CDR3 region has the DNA TGCGCCAGCAGCTTGGAATTGAACACTGAAGCTTTCTTT. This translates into CASSLELNTEAFF. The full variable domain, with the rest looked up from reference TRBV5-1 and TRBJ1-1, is KAGVTQTPRYLIKTRGQQVTLSCSPISGHRSVSWYQQTPGQGLQFLFEYFSETQRNKGNFPGRFSGRQFSNSRSEMNVSTLELGDSALYLCASSLELNTEAFFGQGTRLTVV.

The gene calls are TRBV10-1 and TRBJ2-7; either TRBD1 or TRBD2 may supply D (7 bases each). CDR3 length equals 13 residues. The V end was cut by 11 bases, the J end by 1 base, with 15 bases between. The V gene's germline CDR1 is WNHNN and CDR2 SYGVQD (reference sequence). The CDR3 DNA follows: TGCGCCTCAGGGCAGGGGGGGTCCTACGAGCAGTACTTC. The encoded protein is CASGQGGSYEQYF.

Here the CDR3 DNA reads TGTGCCAGCAGCTTAACTCAGGCAGCCGAAGCTTTCTTT. Translating gives CASSLTQAAEAFF. The chain combines TRBV7-3 with TRBJ1-1; D gene unclear. The CDR3 is 13 amino acids. CDR1 and CDR2 (germline): SGHTA, FQGTGA. Deletions cut 0 bases from V and 8 bases from J, with 10 bases between.

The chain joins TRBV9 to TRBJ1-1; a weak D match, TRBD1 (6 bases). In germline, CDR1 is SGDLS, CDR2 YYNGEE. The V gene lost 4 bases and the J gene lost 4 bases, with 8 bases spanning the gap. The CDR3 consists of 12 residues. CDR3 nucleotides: TGTGCCAGCAGCCAGGGGAGCACTGAAGCTTTCTTT. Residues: CASSQGSTEAFF.

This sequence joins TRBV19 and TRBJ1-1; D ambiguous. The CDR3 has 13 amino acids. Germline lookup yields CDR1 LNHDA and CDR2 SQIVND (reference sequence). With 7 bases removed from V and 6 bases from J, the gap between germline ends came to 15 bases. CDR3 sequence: CASNRQEGSEAFF. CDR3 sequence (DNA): TGTGCCAGTAACCGCCAGGAAGGGTCTGAAGCTTTCTTT.

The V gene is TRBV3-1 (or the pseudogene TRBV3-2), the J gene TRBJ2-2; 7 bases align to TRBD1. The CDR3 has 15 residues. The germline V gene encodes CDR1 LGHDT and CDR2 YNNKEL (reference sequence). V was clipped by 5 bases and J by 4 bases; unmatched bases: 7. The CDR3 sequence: CASSSGQIPTGELFF. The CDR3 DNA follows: TGTGCCAGCAGCTCGGGACAGATTCCCACCGGGGAGCTGTTTTTT.

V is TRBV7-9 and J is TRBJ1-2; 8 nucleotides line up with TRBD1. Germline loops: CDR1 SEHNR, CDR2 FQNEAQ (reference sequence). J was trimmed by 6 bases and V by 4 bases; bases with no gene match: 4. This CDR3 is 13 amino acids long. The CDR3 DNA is TGTGCCAGCAGCTCAACAGGGGGTGATGGCTACACCTTC. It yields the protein CASSSTGGDGYTF.

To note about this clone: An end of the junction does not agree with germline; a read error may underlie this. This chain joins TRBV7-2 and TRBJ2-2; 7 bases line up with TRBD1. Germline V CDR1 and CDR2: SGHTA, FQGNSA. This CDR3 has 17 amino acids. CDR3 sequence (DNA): TGTGCCAGCAGCTTAGAAGTAGGCAGGGGGAACGCCGGGGAGCTGTTTTTT. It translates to CASSLEVGRGNAGELFF.

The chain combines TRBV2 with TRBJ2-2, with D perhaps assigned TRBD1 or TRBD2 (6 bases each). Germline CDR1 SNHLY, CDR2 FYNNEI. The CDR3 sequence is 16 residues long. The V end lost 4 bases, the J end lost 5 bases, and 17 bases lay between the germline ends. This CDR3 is CASSVRGAVRTGELFF. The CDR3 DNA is TGTGCCAGCAGTGTTAGGGGGGCTGTGAGAACCGGGGAGCTGTTTTTT.

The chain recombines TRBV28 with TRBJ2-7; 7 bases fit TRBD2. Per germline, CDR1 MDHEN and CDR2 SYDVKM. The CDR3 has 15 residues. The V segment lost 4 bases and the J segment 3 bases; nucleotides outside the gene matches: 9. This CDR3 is CASSYSGGRDYEQYF. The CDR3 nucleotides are TGTGCCAGCAGTTACTCGGGGGGTAGGGACTACGAGCAGTACTTC.

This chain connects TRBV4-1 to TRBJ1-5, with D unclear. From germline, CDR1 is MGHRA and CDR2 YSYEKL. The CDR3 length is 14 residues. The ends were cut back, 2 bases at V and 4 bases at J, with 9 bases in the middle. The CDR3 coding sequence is TGCGCCAGCAGCCAATACGAAGGAAATCAGCCCCAGCATTTT. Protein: CASSQYEGNQPQHF.

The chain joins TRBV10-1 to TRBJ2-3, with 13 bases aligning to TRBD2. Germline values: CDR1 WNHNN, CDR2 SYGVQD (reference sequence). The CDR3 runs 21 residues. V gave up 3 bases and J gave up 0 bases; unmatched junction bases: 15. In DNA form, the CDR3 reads TGCGCCAGCAGTGACCATCTGACTAGCGGGAGGCCGCCTCGAAGCACAGATACGCAGTATTTT. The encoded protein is CASSDHLTSGRPPRSTDTQYF.

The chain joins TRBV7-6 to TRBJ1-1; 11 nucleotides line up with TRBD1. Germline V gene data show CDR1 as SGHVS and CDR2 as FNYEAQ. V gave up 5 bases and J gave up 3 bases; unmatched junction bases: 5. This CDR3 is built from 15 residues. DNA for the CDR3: TGTGCCAGCAGCAGGGGACAGGGGGGGGACACTGAAGCTTTCTTT. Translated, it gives CASSRGQGGDTEAFF.

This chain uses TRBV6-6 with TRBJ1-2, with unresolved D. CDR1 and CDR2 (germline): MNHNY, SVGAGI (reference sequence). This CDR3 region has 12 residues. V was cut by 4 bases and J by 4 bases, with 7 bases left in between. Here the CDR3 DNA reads TGTGCCAGCAGTTTGAACTCCTATGGCTACACCTTC. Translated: CASSLNSYGYTF.

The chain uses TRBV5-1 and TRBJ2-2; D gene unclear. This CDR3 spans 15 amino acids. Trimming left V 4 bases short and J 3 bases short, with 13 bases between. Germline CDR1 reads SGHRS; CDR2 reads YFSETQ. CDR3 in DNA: TGCGCCAGCAGCCCCCGGGTGGCGGACACCGGGGAGCTGTTTTTT. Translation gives CASSPRVADTGELFF.

CDR3 in amino acids: CARSFPRLNRDRWCSSHTIYF. For the CDR3, the DNA is TGTGCCAGAAGCTTCCCTCGGCTAAACCGGGACAGATGGTGTAGTAGCCACACCATATATTTT. The rearrangement joins TRBV5-3 to TRBJ1-3, with 7 bases matching TRBD1. TRBV5-3 is placed among ORFs of uncertain function. J was trimmed by 8 bases and V by 2 bases; bases with no gene match: 28. This CDR3 comprises 21 residues.

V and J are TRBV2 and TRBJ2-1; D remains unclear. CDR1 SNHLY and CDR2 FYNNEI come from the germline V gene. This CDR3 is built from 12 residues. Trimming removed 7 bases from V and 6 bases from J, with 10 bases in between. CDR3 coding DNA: TGTGCCAGCACCGACAATAGCAATGAGCAGTTCTTC. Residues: CASTDNSNEQFF. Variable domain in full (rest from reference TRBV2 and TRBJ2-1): EPEVTQTPSHQVTQMGQEVILRCVPISNHLYFYWYRQILGQKVEFLVSFYNNEISEKSEIFDDQFSVERPDGSNFTLKIRSTKLEDSAMYFCASTDNSNEQFFGPGTRLTVL.

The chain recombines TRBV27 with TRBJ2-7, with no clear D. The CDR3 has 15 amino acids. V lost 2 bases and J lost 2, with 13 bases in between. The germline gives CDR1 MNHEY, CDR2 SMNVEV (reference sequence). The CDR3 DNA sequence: TGTGCCAGCAGTTTACCCAACATAGGCCCCTACGAGCAGTACTTC. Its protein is CASSLPNIGPYEQYF.

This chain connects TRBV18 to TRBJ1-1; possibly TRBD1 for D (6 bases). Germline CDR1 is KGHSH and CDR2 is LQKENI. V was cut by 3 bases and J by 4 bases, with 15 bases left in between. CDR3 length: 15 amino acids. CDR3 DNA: TGTGCCAGCTCACCGGATCAGGGGCATGGCACTGAAGCTTTCTTT. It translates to CASSPDQGHGTEAFF.

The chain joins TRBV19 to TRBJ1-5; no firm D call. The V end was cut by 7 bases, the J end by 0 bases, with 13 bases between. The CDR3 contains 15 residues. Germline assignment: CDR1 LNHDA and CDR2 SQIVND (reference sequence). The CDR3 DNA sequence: TGTGCCAGTACCCCAGAGGCTTATAGCAATCAGCCCCAGCATTTT. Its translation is CASTPEAYSNQPQHF. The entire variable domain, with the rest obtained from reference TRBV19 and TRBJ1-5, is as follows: DGGITQSPKYLFRKEGQNVTLSCEQNLNHDAMYWYRQDPGQGLRLIYYSQIVNDFQKGDIAEGYSVSREKKESFPLTVTSAQKNPTAFYLCASTPEAYSNQPQHFGDGTRLSIL.

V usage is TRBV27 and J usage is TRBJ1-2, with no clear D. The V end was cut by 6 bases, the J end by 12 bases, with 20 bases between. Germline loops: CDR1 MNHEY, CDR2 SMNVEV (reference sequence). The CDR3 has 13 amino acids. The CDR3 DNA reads TGTGCCAGCAGCCCTGATTTTTTCGGGGTTCACACCTTC. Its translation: CASSPDFFGVHTF.